This T cell receptor (beta chain) was found in a study of OX40 agonist ivuxolimab in advanced cancers. Looking at the study overall: Ivuxolimab, an antibody acting as an agonist of OX40 (CD134), was used to treat patients.

Overall study results and limits: Normalized T-cell clonal expansion was also low in a subset of nonresponders.

On this clone: The antigen remains undetermined.

Generated by immunoSEQ multiplex PCR, the TCRdb table keeps only in-frame clones and is missing some. Here the sample spans roughly 99,000 clones, 80% to 95% being singletons. Trimming cost V 4 bases and J 2 bases, with 17 bases left between them. The CDR3 has 16 amino acids. Germline V gene lookup returns CDR1 LGHNA and CDR2 YSLEER. The TCR comes from an adult with an advanced solid tumor such as melanoma, head and neck, liver or kidney cancer. The V and J genes are TRBV4-3 and TRBJ1-2; D remains unclear. The sequences come from CD4+ or CD8+ T cells sorted from blood, collected in a trial of the OX40 agonist ivuxolimab. CDR3 DNA: TGCGCCAGCAGCCCCGCTGGGCAGTCCCTAAACTATGGCTACACCTTC. It encodes CASSPAGQSLNYGYTF.